This T cell receptor beta chain stems from a study of blood T cell repertoires in COVID-19. Overall study context: T cells, B-cell-depleted T cells, or PBMCs supplied cDNA or gDNA.

Germline-derived CDR1 and CDR2 are MGHDK and SYGVNS. This CDR3 has 14 amino acids. V lost 3 bases, J lost 5 bases, and 10 bases lay in between. Original processing methods: Amplified reference gene primers provided the basis for estimating nucleated cell counts. TCRdb keeps only in-frame clones here, not all; method: immunoSEQ multiplex PCR. For V, J and clone size, that table is used; D and trimming come from the DNA. The repertoire holds roughly 130,000 clones, 84% seen once, with less than 9% in the top ten. The J gene is TRBJ1-4, the V gene TRBV25-1, with D perhaps TRBD1 (6 bases). Specimen: peripheral blood. This clonotype was obtained from a man aged 25 to 40 with COVID-19, enrolled during active disease. The CDR3 region has the DNA TGTGCCAGCAGTGAGGACAGAAACAATGAAAAACTGTTTTTT. This sequence encodes CASSEDRNNEKLFF.